A selection of T cell receptor beta chains follows, all from one sample in a study of OX40 agonist ivuxolimab in advanced cancers. Sequenced by immunoSEQ multiplex PCR; TCRdb stores in-frame clones only, minus some. The sample records some 15,000 clones, around four fifths being singletons. This material consisted of CD4+ or CD8+ T cells sorted from blood, taken in a trial of the OX40 agonist ivuxolimab. These receptors originate from an adult with an advanced solid tumor such as melanoma, head and neck, liver or kidney cancer. Both conserved end residues are part of each CDR3. Each record gives: CDR3 DNA, CDR3 protein, D gene, clone size, V gene, J gene. A D gene is named only where the DNA matches it firmly. The size entry is marked missing in some rows and otherwise reads once, few, many or a size class.

TGTGCCGGCAGCCCCCAGGGACTAGCGGGAAATCGTGAGCAGTTCTTC,CAGSPQGLAGNREQFF,TRBD2,.,TRBV9,TRBJ2-1
TGTGCCAGCAGCTCCCATCAGGGCTCCTACGAGCAGTACTTC,CASSSHQGSYEQYF,.,.,TRBV7-9,TRBJ2-7
TGCGCCAGCAGCCAAGCCAGCGGGAACTACAATGAGCAGTTCTTC,CASSQASGNYNEQFF,TRBD2,.,TRBV4-3,TRBJ2-1
TGTGCCAGTAGACCAGGGGGCGTAACTGAAGCTTTCTTT,CASRPGGVTEAFF,TRBD1,few,TRBV19,TRBJ1-1
TGTGCCAGCAGCCCAGGGGTCGGCACAGATACGCAGTATTTT,CASSPGVGTDTQYF,.,.,TRBV7-9,TRBJ2-3
TGTGCCAGCAGTTACTCAGGGGCTAATCAGCCCCAGCATTTT,CASSYSGANQPQHF,.,.,TRBV6-5,TRBJ1-5
TGTGCCAGTAGTATAGGGGCTGGGGCCAACGTCCTGACTTTC,CASSIGAGANVLTF,.,.,TRBV19,TRBJ2-6
TGTGCCAGAGCCGCGGGACAAGCCTACGAGCAGTACTTC,CARAAGQAYEQYF,.,few,TRBV2,TRBJ2-7
TGCGCCAGCAGCCAAGATTCCGGGACTAGCGGCAATGAGCAGTTCTTC,CASSQDSGTSGNEQFF,TRBD2,.,TRBV4-3,TRBJ2-1
TGTGCCAGCAGTCCTGGCCCACCTAGCTCTGGAAACACCATATATTTT,CASSPGPPSSGNTIYF,.,.,TRBV27,TRBJ1-3
TGCAGCGTCCCCCCGGGCACTGAAGCTTTCTTT,CSVPPGTEAFF,.,.,TRBV29-1,TRBJ1-1
TGTGCCAGTAGTATAGGACAGGGGAACGAGCAGTACTTC,CASSIGQGNEQYF,TRBD1,once,TRBV19,TRBJ2-7
TGTGCCAGCGTTCGGCAGACTGGAAACACCATATATTTT,CASVRQTGNTIYF,.,.,TRBV28,TRBJ1-3
TGTGCCAGCAGCAAAGCTATGACTAGCGGGAGAAGGAAGACCCAGTACTTC,CASSKAMTSGRRKTQYF,.,.,TRBV21-1,TRBJ2-5
TGCGCCAGCAGCCAAATTTTTGGCCAGGATAGCAATCAGCCCCAGCATTTT,CASSQIFGQDSNQPQHF,.,few,TRBV4-3,TRBJ1-5